The present TCR beta chain was sequenced within a study of naive and memory T cell subsets (dated by TCRdb to 2016 to 2017). The study in broad terms: An open-source, UMI-based TCR alpha and beta sequencing pipeline was applied to sorted naive and memory peripheral blood T cell subsets. RNA was DNase-treated and reverse transcribed with TCR constant-region primers, mostly using SuperScript III. IgG serology results and the functional CMV T cell responses were in complete agreement.

Library creation used UMI-ligation and nested PCR. The beta constant-region primer consisted of an equimolar mixture of two oligonucleotides that together covered TRBC1 and TRBC2. The ligated cDNA went through four rounds of PCR with nested alpha and beta constant-region primers together with the SP2 primer. A single-stranded oligonucleotide carrying the SP2 primer and a 12-nucleotide UMI was ligated to the 3' end of the cDNA by T4 RNA ligase 1. The ligation reaction was kept at 16 degrees C for roughly 19-25 hours. PCR2 was typically run as a SYBR Green qPCR and stopped at a predetermined threshold to prevent over-amplification. Every purification after the first one was done using Agencourt AMPure XP magnetic beads. Library amounts were measured by Qubit and library quality was assessed on a TapeStation, where the main peak was expected at around 650 bp. The pooled libraries were sequenced on an Illumina MiSeq using v2 2x251 paired-end kits, which usually yielded 1-2 million reads per sample. Each sample library was pooled at around 4 nM, and about 5-7.5% PhiX was included to improve cluster recognition. As for how the authors treated the data: Using tag matching that tolerated one base-pair mismatch, Decombinator assigned V and J genes to FASTQ reads that had been processed by Demultiplexor. UMIs were used by Collapsinator to correct both sequencing errors and frequency errors arising from PCR heterogeneity. CDR3Translator translated TCRs and extracted CDR3s from the conserved cysteine to the FGXG phenylalanine, flagging non-productive sequences. Repertoires were subsampled to equal numbers of UMI-defined TCRs before Gini, Shannon entropy and inverse Simpson indices were calculated. Within the linear range, a power law was fitted to clonotype abundance distributions using maximum likelihood. Similar UMI counts, unique TCR numbers and clonal distributions were obtained with the pipeline and with MIGEC on one naive CD8 sample. In one analysis, naive TCRs that were also found in any memory subset of the same donor were excluded from the naive repertoire. The repertoires were searched for 7,322 CMV-associated CDR3 sequences that had been compiled from VDJdb and a published dataset. TCRdb passed the public sequencing reads through fastp at Q25 and MiXCR, retaining productive beta sequences. Rows are unified per CDR3 protein, each entry keeping the most common DNA and genes. These V and J calls derive from TCRdb rather than the authors' analysis. This sample holds about 150,000 distinct CDR3 sequences; 22% were observed only once. The ten largest account for less than 0.13% of the sample.

TCR alpha and beta chain libraries were amplified separately from the second PCR step onward. CMV status of each donor was established by measuring IFNgamma production from CD4+ T cells after fresh PBMCs were stimulated overnight with CMV viral lysate. Miltenyi beads were used first to positively select CD4 T cells, and CD8 T cells were then positively selected from the CD4-negative fraction. Cells were stained for CD3, CD4, CD8, CD45RA, CD27 and a live/dead dye and were sorted on a BD Aria II into four subsets based on CD45RA and CD27. Blood was obtained from a few healthy volunteers, and the blood from each volunteer was fractionated into CD4 and CD8 T cells and subsequently into four differentiation subsets. Roughly 120 ml of peripheral blood was collected from each donor, and PBMC were isolated from the blood using Ficoll-Paque PLUS density-gradient centrifugation. After sorting, cells were lysed in RLT buffer, RNA was extracted using a Qiagen RNeasy kit, and the extracted RNA was stored at -80 degrees C.

V and J lose 2 bases and 4 bases, and a span of 10 bases separates them. The CDR3 measures 13 amino acids from cysteine to phenylalanine. CDR3 DNA only is kept here, 39 bases in frame from base 1. The germline V gene yields SQVTM for CDR1 and ANQGSEA for CDR2. Here is what the overall study found, with its caveats: TCR abundance followed a power law with an exponent that was different for naive and memory subsets but consistent across the three individuals. Single alpha or beta chain sequences, rather than paired alpha/beta receptors, were used to define clonotypes. The repertoire findings for the naive and memory subsets could not be validated against a ground truth, as none was available. After error correction, over 90% of naive TCR sequences appeared only once, giving much steeper abundance distributions than memory subsets. In both CD4 and CD8 cells, a rise in Gini index and a fall in Shannon and inverse Simpson diversity were observed from naive through CM, EM and EMRA. A few larger clonotypes were present in naive repertoires, especially CD8 naive repertoires, and these clonotypes were possibly memory cells re-expressing CD45RA. RNA-based TCR counts may be influenced by expression changes linked to T cell activation and differentiation.

This clonotype was recorded a few times. The target of this receptor is not known. Nothing much larger sits one base from this clone, and base qualities are not available. The sequencing sample was made of naive CD4+ T cells from blood. In the paper's terms, the cell subset or site label means: naive T cells, CD45RA high CD27+. This sequence was found in a human donor in good health. Recombination linked TRBV29-1 to TRBJ2-3; no D segment can be confidently identified. The nucleotides read TGCAGCGTTGAAATTCTAGTTGCAGATACGCAGTATTTT. Translation gives CSVEILVADTQYF.